The 20 T cell receptor beta chains below all came from one sample that was sequenced in a study of cytomegalovirus exposure and HLA in healthy donors. PCR involved 60 Vbeta and 13 Jbeta primers. Produced via immunoSEQ multiplex PCR; TCRdb's table is partial and in-frame only. The table shows around 63,000 clones, with 78% occurring only once. Sequenced material: PBMCs. Source of these receptors: a middle-aged man in good health and CMV-seronegative.

This rearrangement joins TRBV7-9 to TRBJ2-3, with D possibly matching TRBD1 (6 bases). The CDR3 spans 15 residues. Germline CDR1 is SEHNR and CDR2 is FQNEAQ (reference sequence). V was trimmed by 1 base and J by 4 bases, leaving 12 bases between them. CDR3 in DNA: TGTGCCAGCAGCTTAGTCAGGGGAACGGCAGATACGCAGTATTTT. Its protein is CASSLVRGTADTQYF.

The sample holds one count of this clone. The chain recombines TRBV2 with TRBJ2-1; D is ambiguous. The CDR3 sequence is 16 residues long. The germline V and J ends were trimmed by 0 bases and 0 bases, with 9 bases remaining between them. Germline V gene sequence: CDR1 SNHLY, CDR2 FYNNEI. As DNA, the CDR3 is TGTGCCAGCAGTGAAGCCCGAGCTACCTCCTACAATGAGCAGTTCTTC. Amino acid sequence: CASSEARATSYNEQFF.

The J gene is TRBJ2-1, the V gene TRBV4-1; D gene ambiguous. The CDR3 covers 15 residues. V was shortened by 3 bases and J by 8 bases, with 17 bases between the two germline ends. Germline CDR1 and CDR2: MGHRA and YSYEKL. DNA for the CDR3: TGCGCCAGCAGCCAGAGAGAATACTCCCCGGATGAGCAGTTCTTC. Protein: CASSQREYSPDEQFF.

On this clone itself: The same CDR3 is also encoded by other DNA sequences in this sample. The chain joins TRBV27 to TRBJ1-1; a weak D match, TRBD1 (5 bases). With 6 bases removed from V and 5 bases from J, the gap between germline ends came to 10 bases. CDR3 length: 12 amino acids. The germline gives CDR1 MNHEY, CDR2 SMNVEV (reference sequence). The CDR3 is CASSLRGTEAFF. The CDR3 nucleotides are TGTGCCAGCAGCTTACGGGGGACTGAAGCTTTCTTT.

V is TRBV5-1 and J is TRBJ2-6, with unresolved D. V shed 1 base and J shed 4 bases, with 6 bases lying between them. The CDR3 has 14 amino acids. Germline lookup yields CDR1 SGHRS and CDR2 YFSETQ. For the CDR3, the DNA is TGCGCCAGCAGCTTGTTATCCGGGGCCAACGTCCTGACTTTC. It yields the protein CASSLLSGANVLTF.

Notes on this clone: The germline gene is not matched at one end of the junction; a read error may be the cause. This chain uses TRBV4-2 with TRBJ2-6, with 9 bases that match TRBD1. Germline loops: CDR1 LGHNA, CDR2 YNFKEQ. The CDR3 contains 17 residues. The CDR3: CASSRDRALSGTNVLTF. DNA for the CDR3: TGTGCCAGCAGCCGGGACAGGGCTCTCTCTGGGACCAACGTCCTGACTTTC.

V gene TRBV7-9 combines with J gene TRBJ2-7; D is unclear. V lost 0 bases, J lost 6 bases, and 9 bases lay in between. CDR1 is SEHNR, CDR2 FQNEAQ, per germline (reference sequence). The CDR3 length is 13 residues. CDR3 residues: CASSLAGWSEQYF. CDR3 coding DNA: TGTGCCAGCAGCTTAGCCGGGTGGAGCGAGCAGTACTTC.

Written as DNA, the CDR3 is TGTGCCAGCAGTATGGACAGTCCCCGAAATAACTATGGCTACACCTTC. This codes for CASSMDSPRNNYGYTF. This rearrangement joins TRBV2 to TRBJ1-2; a possible D gene is TRBD1 (6 bases). V lost 5 bases and J lost 1, with 17 bases in between. The length of the CDR3 is 16 residues. Per germline, CDR1 SNHLY and CDR2 FYNNEI.

The chain has TRBV5-8 and TRBJ2-7, with D possibly matching TRBD1 (6 bases). The V gene's germline CDR1 is SGHTS and CDR2 YDEGEE. Trimming pared 1 base from V and 6 bases from J, leaving 8 bases between. The CDR3 covers 12 residues. CDR3 coding DNA: TGTGCCAGCAGCTTGTCAGGGGCCGAGCAGTACTTC. Encoded protein: CASSLSGAEQYF.

This chain links TRBV11-2 with TRBJ2-5, with D perhaps TRBD1 (5 bases). The DNA matches TRBJ2-7 better at its end, which makes the J call doubtful. Germline lookup yields CDR1 SGHAT and CDR2 FQNNGV. The CDR3 runs 14 residues. CDR3 amino acids: CASSNRFKIYEQYF. The CDR3 DNA reads as TGTGCCAGTTCCAACAGGTTTAAAATTTACGAGCAGTACTTC.

J is TRBJ2-3 and V is TRBV5-1; TRBD2 is a possible D gene (5 bases). V was trimmed by 4 bases and J by 3 bases, leaving 18 bases between them. The CDR3 has 16 amino acids. The germline gives CDR1 SGHRS, CDR2 YFSETQ. For the CDR3, the DNA is TGCGCCAGCAGCCCAAATACTAGAGCCAGGACAGATACGCAGTATTTT. It specifies CASSPNTRARTDTQYF.

V and J are TRBV6-4 and TRBJ1-6; 8 bases align to TRBD1. Germline values: CDR1 MRHNA, CDR2 SNTAGT. The CDR3 totals 15 residues. V trimming: 6 bases; J trimming: 8 bases; junction bases outside the gene matches: 9. CDR3 residues: CASSLGRGRDSPLHF. The CDR3 DNA is TGTGCCAGCAGCTTGGGCAGGGGGCGCGATTCACCCCTCCACTTT.

The chain employs TRBV4-2 and TRBJ2-1, with 7 nucleotides matching TRBD2. Unmatched junction bases numbered 5, after V lost 5 bases and J lost 7 bases. The CDR3 length is 13 residues. Germline CDR1 is LGHNA and CDR2 is YNFKEQ. This CDR3 reads CASSSGTTNEQFF. For the CDR3, the DNA is TGTGCCAGCAGCTCCGGGACTACGAATGAGCAGTTCTTC.

A note on this clone: Other DNA sequences within the sample encode an identical CDR3. The rearrangement links TRBV28 to TRBJ2-2; a weak D match, TRBD1 (5 bases). Germline loops: CDR1 MDHEN, CDR2 SYDVKM. V shed 4 bases and J shed 5 bases, with 11 bases lying between them. The CDR3 totals 14 residues. CDR3 DNA: TGTGCCAGCAGTTCCCAGGGTAGGACCGGGGAGCTGTTTTTT. Translating it yields CASSSQGRTGELFF.

V is TRBV4-2 and J is TRBJ2-7; D not certain. The V and J ends lost 0 bases and 0 bases respectively, with 9 bases between them. This CDR3 spans 15 amino acids. Germline V lookup: CDR1 LGHNA, CDR2 YNFKEQ. In DNA, the CDR3 is TGTGCCAGCAGCCAAGATAAACACAGCTCCTACGAGCAGTACTTC. Amino acids: CASSQDKHSSYEQYF.

This rearrangement joins TRBV5-1 to TRBJ2-3; 16 bases line up with TRBD2. This CDR3 has 18 residues. The germline CDR1 and CDR2 sequences are SGHRS and YFSETQ. The trim removed 4 bases at V and 1 base at J, leaving 6 bases unmatched. The CDR3 loop reads CASSTGLAGGQGTDTQYF. In DNA form, the CDR3 reads TGCGCCAGCAGCACGGGACTAGCGGGGGGGCAGGGCACAGATACGCAGTATTTT.

The CDR3, as DNA: TGTGCCAGCAGCGCCCGGACAGGGCTAGCAGATACGCAGTATTTT. Amino acids: CASSARTGLADTQYF. The chain recombines TRBV9 with TRBJ2-3; TRBD1 matches 8 bases. V shed 3 bases and J 4 bases; nucleotides not matched to a gene: 7. CDR1 is SGDLS and CDR2 is YYNGEE in the germline V gene. The length of the CDR3 is 15 residues.

This clone appeared once. The chain joins TRBV28 to TRBJ2-7, with 9 bases identical to TRBD2. CDR3 length: 15 amino acids. The junction had 11 bases not matched to a gene; V was cut back by 4 bases and J by 7 bases. The germline gives CDR1 MDHEN, CDR2 SYDVKM. Written as DNA, the CDR3 is TGTGCCAGCAGTTCCGGTAGCGGGAGAATTGAGGAGCAGTACTTC. It specifies CASSSGSGRIEEQYF.

V usage is TRBV30 and J usage is TRBJ2-5; TRBD2 agrees at 10 bases. The CDR3 spans 16 residues. Trimming at V came to 1 base and at J to 1 base, leaving 6 bases not matched to a gene. Looked up from germline, CDR1 is GTSNPN and CDR2 is SVGIG (reference sequence). CDR3 loop: CAWSGEVAGGQETQYF. The CDR3 DNA follows: TGTGCCTGGAGTGGGGAGGTAGCGGGAGGCCAAGAGACCCAGTACTTC. Looking up the rest from reference TRBV30 and TRBJ2-5 gives the full variable domain: SQTIHQWPATLVQPVGSPLSLECTVEGTSNPNLYWYRQAAGRGLQLLFYSVGIGQISSEVPQNLSASRPQDRQFILSSKKLLLSDSGFYLCAWSGEVAGGQETQYFGPGTRLLVL.

The CDR3 DNA is TGTGCCAGCAGTAGCACTAGCGGGAGTCCTAATACGCAGTATTTT. Residues: CASSSTSGSPNTQYF. This sequence joins TRBV6-4 and TRBJ2-3; 11 bases line up with TRBD2. The V and J ends lost 5 bases and 7 bases, in that order; junction bases with no gene match: 8. Germline CDR1 reads MRHNA; CDR2 reads SNTAGT. The CDR3 is made up of 15 amino acids.